The entry below gives a single TCR beta chain sequence along with its context. No cognate antigen has been identified for it. No quality values exist for individual bases; no much larger clone is one base distant. The data originate from a study of T cell responses to AZD1222 COVID-19 vaccine (TCRdb year 2021). Regarding the research as a whole: A total of about 230 trial participants underwent TCR sequencing, of whom nearly 210 received two doses of AZD1222 and around 25 received two doses of the MenACWY control vaccine. Enrollment into the trials was organized by age into subgroups of 18-55, 56-69 and 70-plus years, and those subgroups contained roughly 150, 30 and 60 TCR-sequenced participants, respectively. Paper-wide results and their limitations: The 56-69-year group was small, and its depth increase did not reach significance, likely because of low power. Nearly half of unique spike-specific TCRs reportedly recognized epitopes outside regions mutated in the B.1.351 and B.1.1.7 variants. Spike-specific TCR breadth and depth rose significantly after two AZD1222 doses compared with day 0 and with MenACWY recipients. Because no samples from the day 14 peak response were available, repertoires could be characterized only after the peak T cell response. Participants were mostly white British and included more females than males, and it was suggested by the authors that clonal diversity may have been underestimated. Only five to seven AZD1222 recipients were SARS-CoV-2 seropositive at baseline, limiting conclusions about previously exposed vaccinees. Vaccine-associated CD4 TCRs spanned the whole spike protein, with dominant responses in regions 160-218 and 743-854.

In the paper's terms, the time point label means: about 28 days (+/-7) after the second vaccine dose. Because spike-specific TCR depth and breadth did not differ between the two schedules, AZD1222 recipients who got a second dose at roughly 4 weeks were pooled with those who got a second dose at roughly 12 weeks. The vaccinee samples were drawn from two UK trials, COV001 and COV002, one of which was a single-blind randomized controlled phase 2/3 trial testing AZD1222 (ChAdOx1 nCoV-19) in healthy adults. For TCRbeta chain sequencing, PBMC samples from trial participants were taken at day 0 and at day 28 after the second dose. The CDR3 regions of human TCRbeta chains were analyzed by immunosequencing. Turning to the authors' computational methods: Repertoire TCRs were checked for matches against a reference library of SARS-CoV-2-specific TCRs that had been generated using the MIRA antigen-specificity platform. Breadth was defined as the fraction of unique TCRs that were SARS-CoV-2-associated. Depth was defined as the fraction of total T cells that were SARS-CoV-2-associated. Each spike-specific TCR was assigned to its reactive spike region and to a CD4 or CD8 class using the MIRA data. Log10-transformed breadth and depth values were compared by one-way ANOVA with Sidak's multiple comparisons tests. Not all clones reach the TCRdb copy of this immuneACCESS table, which keeps in-frame sequences only. Checked studies attribute under half of the gap to unresolved V genes and leave the rest unexplained. V and J calls and clone size are copied from that table; D and trimming were computed from the DNA. The sample table shows about 130,000 clones, and approximately 88% are seen once. Together, the top ten hold approximately 6% of the sample.

Sequenced material: peripheral blood, taken 28 days after the second AZD1222 dose. This clonotype was obtained from an adult who received the AZD1222 COVID-19 vaccine.

The CDR3 protein is CASSPRGEMNTEAFF. The nucleotide sequence is given as TGTGCCAGCTCACCACGTGGGGAGATGAACACTGAAGCTTTCTTT. Recombination linked TRBV18 to TRBJ1-1, with the D gene too uncertain to name. The CDR3 starts with the cysteine, ends with the phenylalanine, and has 15 residues. Only the CDR3 part of the read is kept: 45 bases, read in frame from the first base. Looking up the germline V gene yields CDR1 KGHSH and CDR2 LQKENI. The junction shows trimming of 1 base on V and 0 bases on J, plus 9 bases between the germline ends.